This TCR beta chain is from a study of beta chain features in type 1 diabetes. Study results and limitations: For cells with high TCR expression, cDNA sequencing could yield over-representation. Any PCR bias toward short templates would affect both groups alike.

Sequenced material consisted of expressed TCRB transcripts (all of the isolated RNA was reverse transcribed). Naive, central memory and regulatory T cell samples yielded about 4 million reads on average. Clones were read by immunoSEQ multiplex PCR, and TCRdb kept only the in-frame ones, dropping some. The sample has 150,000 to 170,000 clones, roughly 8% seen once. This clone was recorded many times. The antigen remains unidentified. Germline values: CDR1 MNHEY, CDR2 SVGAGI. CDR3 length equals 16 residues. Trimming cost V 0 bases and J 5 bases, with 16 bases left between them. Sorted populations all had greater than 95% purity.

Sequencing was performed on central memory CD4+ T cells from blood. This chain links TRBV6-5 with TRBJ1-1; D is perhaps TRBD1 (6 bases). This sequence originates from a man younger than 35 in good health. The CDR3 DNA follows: TGTGCCAGCAGTTACTCATCTCTGGCTCAGGGGACTGAAGCTTTCTTT. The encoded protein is CASSYSSLAQGTEAFF.